Shown below are 4 T cell receptor beta chains from a single sample sequenced in a study of blood T cell repertoires in COVID-19 (dated by TCRdb to about 2020). Libraries were prepared through the immunoSEQ multiplex PCR assay. TCRdb carries this immuneACCESS record with in-frame sequences only. Its versions omit some clonotypes, under half of them owing to an unresolved V gene in the studies checked, with the rest unexplained. Present in this sample are more than 150,000 clones, approximately 86% of which were seen just once. Under 2.5% of the sample rests with the top ten. Sequencing was done on a sample of peripheral blood. The receptors were gathered from a man between 65 and 80 years old with active or convalescent COVID-19.

V is TRBV7-9 and J is TRBJ2-5, with a possible D match to TRBD1 (6 bases). The V and J ends lost 7 bases and 0 bases respectively, with 18 bases between them. Germline V gives CDR1 SEHNR, CDR2 FQNEAQ (reference sequence). This CDR3 contains 16 residues. This CDR3 reads CASIRGWAGNQETQYF. The CDR3 DNA sequence: TGTGCCAGCATCAGGGGTTGGGCAGGGAACCAAGAGACCCAGTACTTC.

The rearrangement links TRBV28 to TRBJ2-7; 11 nucleotides match TRBD2. The V gene's germline CDR1 is MDHEN and CDR2 SYDVKM. V lost 2 bases and J lost 2; bases outside the gene matches: 2. The CDR3 is 15 amino acids. The CDR3: CASSLGTSGPYEQYF. DNA of the CDR3: TGTGCCAGCAGTTTAGGGACTAGCGGACCCTACGAGCAGTACTTC.

This rearrangement joins TRBV11-3 to TRBJ2-6, with D tentatively TRBD1 (6 bases). V lost 9 bases and J 0 bases, leaving 18 bases between the germline ends. Germline values: CDR1 SGHNT, CDR2 YENEEA. The CDR3 is 17 residues long. The CDR3 loop reads CARDRGTPSSGANVLTF. CDR3 coding DNA: TGTGCCAGAGATAGGGGGACACCGAGCTCTGGGGCCAACGTCCTGACTTTC.

The chain links TRBV18 to TRBJ2-2; D is ambiguous. The CDR3 spans 14 residues. Trimming took off 3 bases at V and 2 bases at J, with 7 bases between the two ends. Germline V CDR1 and CDR2: KGHSH, LQKENI. The DNA of the CDR3 is TGTGCCAGCTCACCTCTGCGTAACACCGGGGAGCTGTTTTTT. It specifies CASSPLRNTGELFF.